This T cell receptor beta chain was observed in a study of somatic mutations in cytotoxic T cells in rheumatoid arthritis. The table came from immunoSEQ multiplex PCR; TCRdb's copy has only in-frame clones and leaves some out. The table lists 3,000 or so clones, 80% to 95% of them singletons, with about 15% in the top ten. V was pared by 4 bases and J by 4 bases, with 13 bases between. This CDR3 has 14 amino acids. Germline assignment: CDR1 SGHAT and CDR2 FQNNGV. The rearrangement uses TRBV11-2 and TRBJ2-5, with D tentatively TRBD1 (6 bases). This receptor was taken from a woman in her late teens or twenties with rheumatoid arthritis. The sample taken for sequencing was CD8+ T cells sorted from blood. CDR3 residues: CASSSTGYPETQYF. The CDR3 coding sequence is TGTGCCAGCAGCTCAACAGGGTACCCAGAGACCCAGTACTTC.